A few counts support the clone carrying this T cell receptor beta chain. This sample was included in a study of cytomegalovirus exposure and HLA in healthy donors. The PCR contained 60 Vbeta and 13 Jbeta primers. The protocol was immunoSEQ multiplex PCR, while the TCRdb copy is restricted to in-frame clones and leaves out a portion. This sample has over 95,000 clones; 65% to 75% occur once, and the top ten carry 4% to 5%. The CDR3 covers 12 residues. V trimming: 5 bases; J trimming: 11 bases; junction bases outside the gene matches: 5. CDR1 is MNHEY and CDR2 is SVGAGI in the germline V gene. J is TRBJ1-1 and V is TRBV6-5; 10 bases agree with TRBD1. Sequencing was done on a sample of PBMCs. The TCR sequence derives from a woman aged 35 to 49 in good health and CMV-seropositive. This chain's CDR3 is CASSRDRGQAFF. DNA of the CDR3: TGTGCCAGCAGTCGGGACAGGGGCCAGGCTTTCTTT.